Shown below are 4 T cell receptor beta chains from a single sample sequenced in a study of cytomegalovirus exposure and HLA in healthy donors. Vbeta (60) and Jbeta (13) primers were used in the PCR. The assay was immunoSEQ multiplex PCR, and TCRdb's table has in-frame clones only and misses some. Of around 170,000 clones in the sample, more than 70% are singletons; the top ten hold about 1.6%. The sequenced sample consisted of PBMCs. These receptors were taken from a girl between 10 and 17 years old in good health and CMV-seronegative.

Here the CDR3 reads CASSLRGPGELFF. DNA for the CDR3: TGTGCCAGCAGCTTAAGAGGCCCCGGGGAGCTGTTTTTT. V gene TRBV7-3 combines with J gene TRBJ2-2; D is uncertain. Germline lookup yields CDR1 SGHTA and CDR2 FQGTGA. The CDR3 length is 13 residues. The V gene lost 1 base and the J gene lost 6 bases, with 6 bases spanning the gap.

The chain joins TRBV25-1 to TRBJ2-5; 9 positions agree with TRBD1. In germline, CDR1 is MGHDK, CDR2 SYGVNS. The CDR3 extends over 15 amino acids. J lost 4 bases, V lost 4 bases, and 7 bases had no gene match. CDR3 bases: TGTGCCAGCAGTGCCTCCACAGGGGGCGCAGAGACCCAGTACTTC. Translation: CASSASTGGAETQYF. The whole variable domain, remainder taken from reference TRBV25-1 and TRBJ2-5, is EADIYQTPRYLVIGTGKKITLECSQTMGHDKMYWYQQDPGMELHLIHYSYGVNSTEKGDLSSESTVSRIRTEHFPLTLESARPSHTSQYLCASSASTGGAETQYFGPGTRLLVL.

This chain connects TRBV19 to TRBJ1-1; weak D call: TRBD1 (5 bases). CDR1 is LNHDA and CDR2 is SQIVND in the germline V gene (reference sequence). V lost 2 bases and J 1 base, leaving 8 bases between the germline ends. The CDR3 runs to 14 residues. The CDR3 loop is CASSIQGQNTEAFF. The CDR3 coding sequence is TGTGCCAGTAGTATACAGGGCCAGAACACTGAAGCTTTCTTT.

The chain is built from TRBV27 and TRBJ2-5; TRBD1 or TRBD2 may be the D gene (5 bases each). The J call may not be correct, given that the DNA end is closer to TRBJ2-7. CDR1 and CDR2 (germline): MNHEY, SMNVEV (reference sequence). The length of the CDR3 is 13 residues. CDR3 DNA sequence: TGTGCCAGCAGTTTATATGGGGGCTACGAGCAGTACTTC. Protein: CASSLYGGYEQYF.